This T cell receptor (beta chain) was captured by sequencing in a study of Graves' ophthalmopathy and Graves' hyperthyroidism (dated by TCRdb to the late 2010s). For the wider study: Stable hyperthyroidism was defined as no progression to ophthalmopathy within 18 months of follow-up. TCR beta repertoire signatures were used to distinguish Graves' ophthalmopathy from Graves' hyperthyroidism and to predict progression to ophthalmopathy. In total, 135 blood samples were TCR-sequenced: 40 to 45 ophthalmopathy, 75 hyperthyroidism and some 17 hyperthyroidism-to-ophthalmopathy patients. To explore V-J signatures that separate ophthalmopathy from hyperthyroidism, a discovery set of about 98 patients was enrolled, consisting of approximately 44 with ophthalmopathy and approximately 57 with stable hyperthyroidism. An independent validation cohort was composed of fewer than 20 hyperthyroidism patients and some 16 patients who later progressed from hyperthyroidism to ophthalmopathy. T-cell repertoires of thyroid tissue and blood were compared in 5 or 6 hyperthyroidism patients. Following sampling, methimazole starting at 30 mg daily was administered to hyperthyroidism patients, and high-dose intravenous methylprednisolone was administered to ophthalmopathy patients.

The hyperthyroidism patients were 18 to 65 years old and newly diagnosed, with a disease duration of less than 2 months. Patients with other autoimmune diseases, uncontrolled infections, pregnancy or lactation were excluded. Clinical symptoms, serum thyroxine, TRAb, thyroid ultrasound and orbital computed tomography were used for diagnosis. Total RNA was extracted using Trizol reagent, and RNA quality was checked on an Agilent 2100 Bioanalyzer. For repertoire sequencing, TCR beta CDR3 regions were amplified from RNA transcripts. A first-round RT-PCR used HTBI primers with the Qiagen OneStep RT-PCR kit, followed by a second-round multiplex PCR, size selection and purification. Libraries were sequenced on an Illumina HiSeq2000 using paired-end 100 bp reads. As for the original processing: SOAPnuke was used for read processing, and reads with adapters, uncalled bases, a mean Phred below 15, or no exact constant-primer or identifier match were discarded. High-quality paired reads were merged with COPE v1.2.5. Unique nucleotide sequences were defined as clonotypes and aligned to IMGT TRB V, D and J references using MiTCR v1.1. Only V-J combinations with frequency above 0.0001 were analysed, covering 98% to 99.2% of repertoires. A TCR clonal expansion and chaos score per V-J combination was defined as the ratio of F50 clonal expansion to chaos observed in the TCRdist matrix. Welch's t-statistics and random forest were used to reduce features to about a dozen V-J combinations, which were fed into a naive Bayes classifier. The Morisita-Horn index was used to measure how similar the thyroid and blood repertoires were. TCRdb reprocessing: public reads trimmed at Q25 with fastp, clones called with MiXCR, in-frame beta chains kept. Every distinct CDR3 protein forms one entry, paired with its most common genes and DNA. The V and J calls follow TCRdb's processing rather than the paper's. This sample has over a million distinct CDR3 sequences in its table, and roughly 35% of those were observed once. Over 8.5% of the sample lies in the top ten.

This clonotype was counted between two and nine times. It lacks a known antigen. Per-base quality was not reported, and no clone a single base away is much larger than it. Findings and caveats that apply to the study as a whole: Most expanded thyroid clonotypes with frequency above 0.001 were also detected in blood, suggesting blood repertoires may reflect the thyroid immune response. In validation, the model predicted ophthalmopathy progression with about 71% sensitivity and 72.22% specificity; roughly 11 predicted patients were CT-confirmed with GO in a median of around 6 months. In cross-validation, the 13-signature model distinguished ophthalmopathy from stable hyperthyroidism with about 87% sensitivity and around 81% specificity, and in the test set the corresponding values were approximately 80% and 68%. Sample size was not predetermined statistically, and investigators were not blinded to group allocation.

V is reduced by 4 bases and J by 8 bases, leaving a spacing of 18 bases between them. Measured from the cysteine to the phenylalanine, the CDR3 is 16 residues long. Only the CDR3 region is kept as DNA, spanning 48 bases read in frame from base 1. The sequencing sample was made of peripheral blood or thyroid tissue (not recorded which). This sequence uses TRBV12-3 or TRBV12-4 and TRBJ1-6; the D segment cannot be called with confidence. The clonotype comes from an adult man with Graves' hyperthyroidism. Here the CDR3 is given as CASSYSRVEEDSPLHF. The DNA sequence follows: TGTGCCAGCAGTTACTCGCGGGTTGAGGAGGATTCACCCCTCCACTTT.